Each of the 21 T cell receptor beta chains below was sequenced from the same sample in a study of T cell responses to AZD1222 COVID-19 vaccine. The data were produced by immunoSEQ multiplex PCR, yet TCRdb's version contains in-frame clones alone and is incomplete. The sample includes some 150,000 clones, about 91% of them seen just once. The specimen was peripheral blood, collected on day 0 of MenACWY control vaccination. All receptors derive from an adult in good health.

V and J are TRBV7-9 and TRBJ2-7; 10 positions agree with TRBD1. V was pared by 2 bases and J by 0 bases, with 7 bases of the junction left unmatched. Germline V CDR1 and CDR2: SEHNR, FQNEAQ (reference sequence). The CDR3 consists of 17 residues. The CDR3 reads CASSLLPGTGVSYEQYF. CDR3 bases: TGTGCCAGCAGCTTACTCCCCGGGACAGGGGTCTCCTACGAGCAGTACTTC. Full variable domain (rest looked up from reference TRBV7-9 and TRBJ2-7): DTGVSQNPRHKITKRGQNVTFRCDPISEHNRLYWYRQTLGQGPEFLTYFQNEAQLEKSRLLSDRFSAERPKGSFSTLEIQRTEQGDSAMYLCASSLLPGTGVSYEQYFGPGTRLTVT.

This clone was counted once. The CDR3 region is CASSLPQGSGNTIYF. For the CDR3, the DNA is TGTGCCAGCAGTCTTCCACAGGGGTCTGGAAACACCATATATTTT. The V and J genes are TRBV28 and TRBJ1-3; 7 bases map to TRBD1. With 5 bases clipped from V and 1 base from J, the junction kept 5 bases outside the gene matches. CDR3 length equals 15 residues. Germline V gene lookup returns CDR1 MDHEN and CDR2 SYDVKM.

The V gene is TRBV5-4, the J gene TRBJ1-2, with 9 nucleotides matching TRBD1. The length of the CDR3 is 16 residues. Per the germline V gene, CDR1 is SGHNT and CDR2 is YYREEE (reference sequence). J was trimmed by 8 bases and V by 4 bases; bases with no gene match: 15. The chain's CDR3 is CASSDLRSGQGGGYTF. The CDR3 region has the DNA TGTGCCAGCAGCGATTTGAGGTCGGGACAGGGAGGCGGCTACACCTTC. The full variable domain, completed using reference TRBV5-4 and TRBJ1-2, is ETGVTQSPTHLIKTRGQQVTLRCSSQSGHNTVSWYQQALGQGPQFIFQYYREEENGRGNFPPRFSGLQFPNYSSELNVNALELDDSALYLCASSDLRSGQGGGYTFGSGTRLTVV.

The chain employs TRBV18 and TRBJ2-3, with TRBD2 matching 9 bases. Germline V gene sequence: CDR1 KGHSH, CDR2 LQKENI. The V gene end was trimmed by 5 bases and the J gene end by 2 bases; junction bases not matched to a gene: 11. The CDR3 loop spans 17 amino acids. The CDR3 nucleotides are TGTGCCAGCTCAGCCTTCAAGACTAGCGGCTTCACAGATACGCAGTATTTT. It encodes CASSAFKTSGFTDTQYF.

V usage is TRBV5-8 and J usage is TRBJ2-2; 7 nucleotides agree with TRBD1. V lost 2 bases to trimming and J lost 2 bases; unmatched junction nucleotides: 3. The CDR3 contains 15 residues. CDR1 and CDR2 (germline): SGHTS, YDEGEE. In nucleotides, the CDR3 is TGTGCCAGCAGCTTTAGGGGGCTCAACACCGGGGAGCTGTTTTTT. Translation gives CASSFRGLNTGELFF.

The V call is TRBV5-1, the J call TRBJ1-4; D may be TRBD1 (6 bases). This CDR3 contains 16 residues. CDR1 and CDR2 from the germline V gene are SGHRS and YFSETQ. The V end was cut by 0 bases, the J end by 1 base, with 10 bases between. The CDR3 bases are TGCGCCAGCAGCTTGGTCGGACAGAGAACTAATGAAAAACTGTTTTTT. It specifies CASSLVGQRTNEKLFF.

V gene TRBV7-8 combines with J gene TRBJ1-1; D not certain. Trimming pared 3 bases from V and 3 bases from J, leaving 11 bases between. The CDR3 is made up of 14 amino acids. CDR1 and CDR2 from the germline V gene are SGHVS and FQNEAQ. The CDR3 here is CASSFSRVDTEAFF. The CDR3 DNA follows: TGTGCCAGCAGCTTTTCCCGGGTAGACACTGAAGCTTTCTTT.

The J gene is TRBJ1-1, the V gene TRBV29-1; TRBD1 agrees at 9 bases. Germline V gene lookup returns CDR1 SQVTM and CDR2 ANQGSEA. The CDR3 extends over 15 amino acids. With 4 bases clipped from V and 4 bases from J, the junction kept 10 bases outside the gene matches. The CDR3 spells CSVGDRVGRATEAFF. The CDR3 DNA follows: TGCAGCGTTGGGGACAGGGTAGGAAGGGCCACTGAAGCTTTCTTT. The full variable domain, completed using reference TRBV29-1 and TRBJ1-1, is SAVISQKPSRDICQRGTSLTIQCQVDSQVTMMFWYRQQPGQSLTLIATANQGSEATYESGFVIDKFPISRPNLTFSTLTVSNMSPEDSSIYLCSVGDRVGRATEAFFGQGTRLTVV.

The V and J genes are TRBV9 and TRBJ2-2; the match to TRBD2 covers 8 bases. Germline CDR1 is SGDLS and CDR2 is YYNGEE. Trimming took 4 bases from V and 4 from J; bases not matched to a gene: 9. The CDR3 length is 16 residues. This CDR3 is CASSPSSGRGTGELFF. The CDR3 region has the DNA TGTGCCAGCAGCCCAAGCAGCGGGAGAGGCACCGGGGAGCTGTTTTTT.

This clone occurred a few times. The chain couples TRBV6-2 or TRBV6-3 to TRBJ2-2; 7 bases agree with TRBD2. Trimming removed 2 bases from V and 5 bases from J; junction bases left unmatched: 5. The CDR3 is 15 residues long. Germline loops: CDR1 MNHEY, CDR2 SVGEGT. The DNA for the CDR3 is TGTGCCAGCAGTTACAGGACTAGTCAGACCGGGGAGCTGTTTTTT. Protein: CASSYRTSQTGELFF.

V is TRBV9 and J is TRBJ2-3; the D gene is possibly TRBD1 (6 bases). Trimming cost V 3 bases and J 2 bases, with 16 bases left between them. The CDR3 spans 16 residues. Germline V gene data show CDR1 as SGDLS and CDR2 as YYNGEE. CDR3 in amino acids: CASSATPGHYTDTQYF. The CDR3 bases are TGTGCCAGCAGCGCAACACCGGGACACTACACAGATACGCAGTATTTT. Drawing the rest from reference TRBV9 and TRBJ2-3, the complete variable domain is DSGVTQTPKHLITATGQRVTLRCSPRSGDLSVYWYQQSLDQGLQFLIQYYNGEERAKGNILERFSAQQFPDLHSELNLSSLELGDSALYFCASSATPGHYTDTQYFGPGTRLTVL.

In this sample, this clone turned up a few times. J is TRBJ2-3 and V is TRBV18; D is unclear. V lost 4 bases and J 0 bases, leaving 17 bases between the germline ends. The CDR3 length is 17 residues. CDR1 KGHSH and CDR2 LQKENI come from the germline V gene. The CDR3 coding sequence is TGTGCCAGCTCACAAAATAACCGGGTCTCTAGCACAGATACGCAGTATTTT. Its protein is CASSQNNRVSSTDTQYF.

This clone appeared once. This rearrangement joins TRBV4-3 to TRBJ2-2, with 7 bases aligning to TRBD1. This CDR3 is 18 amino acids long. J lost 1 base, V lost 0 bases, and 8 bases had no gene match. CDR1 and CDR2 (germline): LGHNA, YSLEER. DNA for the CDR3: TGCGCCAGCAGCCAAGACATCCCGGGACAGATGAACACCGGGGAGCTGTTTTTT. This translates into CASSQDIPGQMNTGELFF.

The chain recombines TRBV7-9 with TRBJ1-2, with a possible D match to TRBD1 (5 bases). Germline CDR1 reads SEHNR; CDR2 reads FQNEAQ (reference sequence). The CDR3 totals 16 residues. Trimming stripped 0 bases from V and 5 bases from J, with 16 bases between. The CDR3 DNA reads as TGTGCCAGCAGCTTAGCCCAGGACCCGGGGGTTTATGGCTACACCTTC. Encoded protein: CASSLAQDPGVYGYTF.

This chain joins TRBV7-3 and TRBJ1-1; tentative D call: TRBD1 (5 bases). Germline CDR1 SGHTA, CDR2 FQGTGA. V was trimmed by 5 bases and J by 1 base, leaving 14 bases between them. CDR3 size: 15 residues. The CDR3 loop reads CASSPRTGTNTEAFF. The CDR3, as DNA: TGTGCCAGCAGCCCGCGGACGGGGACGAACACTGAAGCTTTCTTT.

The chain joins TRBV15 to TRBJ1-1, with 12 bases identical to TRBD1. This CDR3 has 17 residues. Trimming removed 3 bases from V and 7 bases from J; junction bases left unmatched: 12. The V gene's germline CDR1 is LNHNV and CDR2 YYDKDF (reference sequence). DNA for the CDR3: TGTGCCACCAGCAGGGGGGGACAGGGGGCTCCAATGGGTGAAGCTTTCTTT. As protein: CATSRGGQGAPMGEAFF.

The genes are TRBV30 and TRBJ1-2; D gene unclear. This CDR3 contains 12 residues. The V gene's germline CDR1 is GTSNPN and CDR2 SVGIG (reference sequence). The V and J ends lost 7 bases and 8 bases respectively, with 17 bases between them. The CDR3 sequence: CAFTMDPSGYTF. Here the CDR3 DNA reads TGTGCCTTTACAATGGACCCATCAGGCTACACCTTC.

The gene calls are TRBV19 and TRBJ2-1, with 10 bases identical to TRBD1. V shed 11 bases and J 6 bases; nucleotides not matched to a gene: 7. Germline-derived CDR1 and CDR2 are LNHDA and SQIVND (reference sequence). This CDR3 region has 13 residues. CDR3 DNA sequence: TGTGCCGCCCGGGACAGGGGAGGCAATGAGCAGTTCTTC. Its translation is CAARDRGGNEQFF.

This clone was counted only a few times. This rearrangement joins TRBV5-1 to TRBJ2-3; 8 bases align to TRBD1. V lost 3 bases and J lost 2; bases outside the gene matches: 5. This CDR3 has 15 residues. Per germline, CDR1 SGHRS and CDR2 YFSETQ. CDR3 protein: CASSYGQGPTDTQYF. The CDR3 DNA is TGCGCCAGCAGCTACGGACAGGGTCCCACAGATACGCAGTATTTT.

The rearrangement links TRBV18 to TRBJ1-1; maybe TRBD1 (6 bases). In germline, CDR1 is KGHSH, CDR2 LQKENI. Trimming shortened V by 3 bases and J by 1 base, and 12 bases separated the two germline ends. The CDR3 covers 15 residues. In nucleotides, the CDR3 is TGTGCCAGCTCACCCCAAGAGACAGGGAACACTGAAGCTTTCTTT. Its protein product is CASSPQETGNTEAFF.

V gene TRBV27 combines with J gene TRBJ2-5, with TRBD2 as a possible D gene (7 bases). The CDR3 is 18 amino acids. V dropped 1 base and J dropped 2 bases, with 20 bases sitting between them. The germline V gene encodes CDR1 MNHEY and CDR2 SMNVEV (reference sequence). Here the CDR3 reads CASSLLPPGRGIQETQYF. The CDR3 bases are TGTGCCAGCAGTTTATTACCCCCGGGGAGGGGGATTCAAGAGACCCAGTACTTC.